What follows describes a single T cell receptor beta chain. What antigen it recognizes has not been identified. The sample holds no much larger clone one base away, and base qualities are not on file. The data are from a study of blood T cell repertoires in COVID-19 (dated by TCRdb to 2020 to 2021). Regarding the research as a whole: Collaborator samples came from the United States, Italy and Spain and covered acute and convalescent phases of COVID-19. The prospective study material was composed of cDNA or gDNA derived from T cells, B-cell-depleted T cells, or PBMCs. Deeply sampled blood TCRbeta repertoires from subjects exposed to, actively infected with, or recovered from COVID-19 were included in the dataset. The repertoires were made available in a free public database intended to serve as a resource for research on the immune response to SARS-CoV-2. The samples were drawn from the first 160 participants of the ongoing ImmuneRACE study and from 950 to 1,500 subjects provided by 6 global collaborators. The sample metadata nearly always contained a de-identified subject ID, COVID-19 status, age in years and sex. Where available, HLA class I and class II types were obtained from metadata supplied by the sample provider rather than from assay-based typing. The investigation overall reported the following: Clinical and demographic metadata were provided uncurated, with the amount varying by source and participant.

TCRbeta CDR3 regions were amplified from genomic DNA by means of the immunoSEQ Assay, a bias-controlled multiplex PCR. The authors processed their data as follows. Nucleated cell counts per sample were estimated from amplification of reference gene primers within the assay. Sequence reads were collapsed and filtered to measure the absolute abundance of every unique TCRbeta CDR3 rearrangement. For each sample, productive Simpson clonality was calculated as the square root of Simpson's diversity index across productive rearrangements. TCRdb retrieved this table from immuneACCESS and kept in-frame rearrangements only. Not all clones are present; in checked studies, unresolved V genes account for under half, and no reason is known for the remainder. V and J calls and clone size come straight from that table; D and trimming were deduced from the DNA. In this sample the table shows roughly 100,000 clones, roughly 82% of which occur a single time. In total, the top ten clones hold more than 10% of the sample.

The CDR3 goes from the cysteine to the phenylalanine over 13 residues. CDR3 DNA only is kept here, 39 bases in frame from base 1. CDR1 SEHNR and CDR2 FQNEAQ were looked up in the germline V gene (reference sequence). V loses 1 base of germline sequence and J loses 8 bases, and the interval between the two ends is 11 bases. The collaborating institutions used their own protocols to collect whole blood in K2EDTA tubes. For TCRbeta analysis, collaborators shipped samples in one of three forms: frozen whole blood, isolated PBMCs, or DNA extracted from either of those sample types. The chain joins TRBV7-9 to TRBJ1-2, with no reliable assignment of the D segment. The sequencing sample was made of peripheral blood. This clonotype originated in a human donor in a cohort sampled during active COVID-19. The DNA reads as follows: TGTGCCAGCAGCTTAGACGTGGAGGGAGGCTACACCTTC. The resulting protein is CASSLDVEGGYTF.